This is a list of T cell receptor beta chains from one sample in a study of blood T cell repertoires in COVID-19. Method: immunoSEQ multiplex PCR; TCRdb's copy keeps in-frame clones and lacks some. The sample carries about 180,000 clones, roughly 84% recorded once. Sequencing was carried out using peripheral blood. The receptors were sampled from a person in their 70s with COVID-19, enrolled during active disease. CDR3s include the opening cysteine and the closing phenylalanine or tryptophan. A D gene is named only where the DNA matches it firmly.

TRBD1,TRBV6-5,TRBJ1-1,TGTGCCAGCAGTTACTCCCGGACAGGGTTTGGCACTGAAGCTTTCTTT,CASSYSRTGFGTEAFF
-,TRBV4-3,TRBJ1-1,TGCGCCAGCAGCCAATACGGGGGGGCAATGGATACTGAAGCTTTCTTT,CASSQYGGAMDTEAFF
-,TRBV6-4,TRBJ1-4,TGTGCCAGCAGTGACTCCAGGGCAGGAGCAACTAATGAAAAACTGTTTTTT,CASSDSRAGATNEKLFF
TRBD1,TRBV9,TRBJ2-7,TGTGCCAGCAGCGCTCGACAGGGATCATACCACGAGCAGTACTTC,CASSARQGSYHEQYF
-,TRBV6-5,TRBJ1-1,TGTGCCAGCAGTTACTCCAGGGGGAACACTGAAGCTTTCTTT,CASSYSRGNTEAFF
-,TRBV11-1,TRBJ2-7,TGTGCCAGCAGCGGGGCACAGACCGAGCAGTACTTC,CASSGAQTEQYF
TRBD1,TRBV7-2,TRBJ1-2,TGTGCCAGCAGCTTCGACAGGGGGCGGCTCTATGGCTACACCTTC,CASSFDRGRLYGYTF
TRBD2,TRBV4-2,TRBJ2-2,TGTGCCAGCAGCCAAGAGGGACTAGCGGGAGTTACCGGGGAGCTGTTTTTT,CASSQEGLAGVTGELFF
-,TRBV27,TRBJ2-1,TGTGCCAGCAGTTTTACATTAGCAGCGATGAATGAGCAGTTCTTC,CASSFTLAAMNEQFF
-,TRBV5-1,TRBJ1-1,TGCGCCAGCAGCGGCCAGGGGAGCACTGAAGCTTTCTTT,CASSGQGSTEAFF
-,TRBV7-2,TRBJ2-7,TGTGCCAGCAGCTTAGGCGGGCAATCCCACCACGAGCAGTACTTC,CASSLGGQSHHEQYF